A single sample gave rise to the 21 T cell receptor beta chains below, sequenced in a study of CXCR3-negative and CXCR3-positive naive CD8 T cells. The antigens these receptors bind are not known. General study findings and limits: More hydrophobic TRB CDR3s were found in CXCR3-positive naive cells than in CXCR3-negative naive cells.

TRB cDNA was prepared as libraries by UMI-labeled 5' RACE. TCRdb reanalyzed the 5' RACE reads, giving one entry per CDR3 protein sequence and no DNA. The clone table shows approximately 90,000 distinct CDR3 sequences, with the ten largest holding almost 0.55%. The sample consisted of naive CXCR3+ CD8+ T cells from blood. Stated subset: CD45RO-CCR7+CD27+CD95- naive CD8+ T cells expressing CXCR3 (TNR3+). These TCRs come from a human donor in good health. Some clones in this sample may be carry-over from other donors' samples.

CDR3 sequence reads: CSAKGHTTNEKLFF. The chain is built from TRBV20-1 and TRBJ1-4; the TCRdb call, TRBD1, lacks DNA for checking. CDR1 DFQATT and CDR2 SNEGSKA come from the germline V gene (reference sequence). CDR3 length equals 14 residues.

V gene TRBV14 combines with J gene TRBJ2-7. The V gene's germline CDR1 is SGHDN and CDR2 FVKESK. This CDR3 is 14 amino acids long. The CDR3 loop is CASSQAGSSHEQYF.

The chain has TRBV4-1 and TRBJ1-5. CDR1 MGHRA and CDR2 YSYEKL come from the germline V gene. This CDR3 has 15 residues. CDR3 in amino acids: CASSQVMDSNQPQHF.

V usage is TRBV10-3 and J usage is TRBJ1-1; TCRdb's D call, TRBD1, is unchecked because there is no DNA. Germline assignment: CDR1 ENHRY and CDR2 SYGVKD. The CDR3 spans 14 residues. This chain's CDR3 is CAISSGTGESEAFF.

The genes are TRBV29-1 and TRBJ2-7; checking the TCRdb D call of TRBD2 is not possible without DNA. The CDR3 has 13 residues. Per the germline V gene, CDR1 is SQVTM and CDR2 is ANQGSEA. The CDR3 sequence: CSVPGTAPWEQYF.

The chain couples TRBV7-9 to TRBJ2-1; TCRdb's D call, TRBD1, is unchecked because there is no DNA. Germline CDR1 is SEHNR and CDR2 is FQNEAQ (reference sequence). CDR3 length equals 15 residues. CDR3: CASSLGQGSYNEQFF.

The V and J genes are TRBV24-1 and TRBJ2-1; there is no DNA to check the TCRdb D call of TRBD1. The CDR3 consists of 13 residues. Germline lookup yields CDR1 KGHDR and CDR2 SFDVKD. This chain's CDR3 is CATSDFSDREQFF.

The rearrangement uses TRBV27 and TRBJ2-7; as DNA is missing, the TRBD1 call by TCRdb cannot be tested. The CDR3 loop spans 16 amino acids. Per the germline V gene, CDR1 is MNHEY and CDR2 is SMNVEV (reference sequence). This CDR3 is CASSLAGGVPIYEQYF.

This chain links TRBV12-3 or TRBV12-4 with TRBJ2-7; TCRdb proposes TRBD2, but this gene call is untestable without DNA. This CDR3 region has 16 residues. CDR3: CASSSASASGFYEQYF.

The chain employs TRBV5-6 and TRBJ1-5; without DNA, the TCRdb call of TRBD1 cannot be checked. The CDR3 has 15 amino acids. Germline CDR1 and CDR2: SGHDT and YYEEEE. CDR3: CASSLSLAGKGAQHF.

This rearrangement joins TRBV24-1 to TRBJ1-1; TCRdb's D gene call, TRBD1, goes unchecked for lack of DNA. There are 15 residues in the CDR3. Per the germline V gene, CDR1 is KGHDR and CDR2 is SFDVKD. CDR3: CATSDLDTGGTEAFF.

The J gene is TRBJ1-1, the V gene TRBV28. The CDR3 runs 12 residues. Germline CDR1 is MDHEN and CDR2 is SYDVKM. This CDR3 reads CASSPVNTEAFF.

This rearrangement joins TRBV7-8 to TRBJ2-1; the TRBD1 assignment by TCRdb is unverifiable without DNA. Germline assignment: CDR1 SGHVS and CDR2 FQNEAQ. The CDR3 contains 19 residues. This CDR3 is CASSMPRGPPKSFYNEQFF.

This rearrangement joins TRBV19 to TRBJ2-1; TCRdb's D gene call, TRBD1, goes unchecked for lack of DNA. Germline V gene data show CDR1 as LNHDA and CDR2 as SQIVND (reference sequence). This CDR3 is 14 amino acids long. The CDR3 sequence is CASSLEKGGVEQFF.

The chain joins TRBV29-1 to TRBJ2-1. This CDR3 comprises 14 residues. The germline CDR1 and CDR2 sequences are SQVTM and ANQGSEA. The CDR3 loop is CSVELRSSYNEQFF.

The V and J genes are TRBV28 and TRBJ2-1. The CDR3 covers 11 residues. Germline CDR1 reads MDHEN; CDR2 reads SYDVKM. CDR3 protein: CASSVFNEQFF.

The V call is TRBV7-3, the J call TRBJ2-1. There are 14 residues in the CDR3. Germline V gene lookup returns CDR1 SGHTA and CDR2 FQGTGA. CDR3 in amino acids: CASSLVSENNEQFF.

The chain recombines TRBV12-3 or TRBV12-4 with TRBJ1-2. This CDR3 spans 11 amino acids. CDR3 sequence: CASSPSGGYTF.

The J gene is TRBJ2-5, the V gene TRBV7-9; the TCRdb call, TRBD1, lacks DNA for checking. Germline CDR1 SEHNR, CDR2 FQNEAQ (reference sequence). CDR3 size: 18 residues. The CDR3 here is CASSSQFDLVRPKETQYF.

The chain joins TRBV13 to TRBJ2-1; without DNA, the TCRdb call of TRBD1 cannot be checked. The germline CDR1 and CDR2 sequences are PRHDT and FYEKMQ (reference sequence). This CDR3 has 15 amino acids. CDR3 amino acids: CASSPTGVSYNEQFF. The full variable domain, with the rest looked up from reference TRBV13 and TRBJ2-1, is AAGVIQSPRHLIKEKRETATLKCYPIPRHDTVYWYQQGPGQDPQFLISFYEKMQSDKGSIPDRFSAQQFSDYHSELNMSSLELGDSALYFCASSPTGVSYNEQFFGPGTRLTVL.

The chain uses TRBV12-3 or TRBV12-4 and TRBJ1-5; TCRdb picks TRBD1, but there is no DNA to check that call. This CDR3 is built from 15 residues. CDR3 protein: CASREDSLLGSPQHF.